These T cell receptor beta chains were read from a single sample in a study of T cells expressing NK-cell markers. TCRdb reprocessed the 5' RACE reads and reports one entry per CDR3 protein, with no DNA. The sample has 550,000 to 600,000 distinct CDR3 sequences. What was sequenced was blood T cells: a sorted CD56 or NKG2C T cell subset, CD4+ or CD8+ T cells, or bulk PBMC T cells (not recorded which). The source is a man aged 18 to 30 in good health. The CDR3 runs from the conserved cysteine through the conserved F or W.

CDR3: CASGRAASTEAFF; V: TRBV7-3; J: TRBJ1-1
CDR3: CASSLPSRTDHNEQFF; V: TRBV3-1; J: TRBJ2-1
CDR3: CSASVDRGYEQYF; V: TRBV20-1; J: TRBJ2-7
CDR3: CASSGGLAGGHSGELFF; V: TRBV5-1; J: TRBJ2-2
CDR3: CSVGGGGVREKLFF; V: TRBV29-1; J: TRBJ1-4
CDR3: CASSLTGVDNEQFF; V: TRBV19; J: TRBJ2-1
CDR3: CASSAESEQFF; V: TRBV3-1; J: TRBJ2-1
CDR3: CASSQDQAGVNEQFF; V: TRBV4-2; J: TRBJ2-1
CDR3: CSAAGLAEAKNIQYF; V: TRBV20-1; J: TRBJ2-4
CDR3: CASSNKHGIQSRAFF; V: TRBV18; J: TRBJ1-1
CDR3: CASSLVLGAPGNTIYF; V: TRBV7-2; J: TRBJ1-3
CDR3: CASSVQRSSYNEQFF; V: TRBV25-1; J: TRBJ2-1
CDR3: CASSQDRVIGLGANVLTF; V: TRBV14; J: TRBJ2-6
CDR3: CASSIAGVSYNEQFF; V: TRBV2; J: TRBJ2-1
CDR3: CASSSGLAVAKNIQYF; V: TRBV7-9; J: TRBJ2-4
CDR3: CASKVPRAPYEQYF; V: TRBV28; J: TRBJ2-7
CDR3: CASKAGGPKGTEAFF; V: TRBV2; J: TRBJ1-1
CDR3: CASSQEGITQSEQFF; V: TRBV4-1; J: TRBJ2-1
CDR3: CSARDFMAPPGAGAGDEQFF; V: TRBV20-1; J: TRBJ2-1
CDR3: CAWRISSGANVLTF; V: TRBV30; J: TRBJ2-6
CDR3: CASSRPTDGVLSNEQFF; V: TRBV7-9; J: TRBJ2-1
CDR3: CSVEDRGRVQNTGELFF; V: TRBV29-1; J: TRBJ2-2
CDR3: CASSKTRDTNIQYF; V: TRBV7-2; J: TRBJ2-4
CDR3: CSAPTSGRLRREQFF; V: TRBV20-1; J: TRBJ2-1
CDR3: CASKLGGDEQFF; V: TRBV10-2; J: TRBJ2-1
CDR3: CASSPDRNGANVLTF; V: TRBV12-3/TRBV12-4; J: TRBJ2-6
CDR3: CASSLGGSGVYNEQFF; V: TRBV7-2; J: TRBJ2-1
CDR3: CASSLGGGRALNEQFF; V: TRBV7-2; J: TRBJ2-1
CDR3: CASSQETTVQFF; V: TRBV3-1; J: TRBJ2-1
CDR3: CSVDGTGAYGYTF; V: TRBV29-1; J: TRBJ1-2
CDR3: CASSLGGVREKLFF; V: TRBV12-3/TRBV12-4; J: TRBJ1-4
CDR3: CASSELTGAQPQHF; V: TRBV10-2; J: TRBJ1-5
CDR3: CAISGTSGSSYNEQFF; V: TRBV10-3; J: TRBJ2-1
CDR3: CAISDGREAYEQYF; V: TRBV10-3; J: TRBJ2-7
CDR3: CASSLAGGGRLSLAGGDEQFF; V: TRBV12-3/TRBV12-4; J: TRBJ2-1
CDR3: CASSSPGQGDETQYF; V: TRBV5-1; J: TRBJ2-5
CDR3: CASSLSASGRIEQFF; V: TRBV7-2; J: TRBJ2-1
CDR3: CASSPLTENYNEQFF; V: TRBV14; J: TRBJ2-1
CDR3: CASSLRGGESGELFF; V: TRBV7-6; J: TRBJ2-2
CDR3: CASTRGWFGYTF; V: TRBV6-5; J: TRBJ1-2
CDR3: CATSDTDTRYGYTF; V: TRBV24-1; J: TRBJ1-2
CDR3: CASSNRASGYNEQFF; V: TRBV2; J: TRBJ2-1
CDR3: CASSLLTSGLTDTQYF; V: TRBV5-1; J: TRBJ2-3
CDR3: CASSYLDRGAYEQYF; V: TRBV6-2/TRBV6-3; J: TRBJ2-7
CDR3: CASSQPGQPGNTIYF; V: TRBV4-2; J: TRBJ1-3
CDR3: CASSLESLGRGNQPQHF; V: TRBV12-3/TRBV12-4; J: TRBJ1-5